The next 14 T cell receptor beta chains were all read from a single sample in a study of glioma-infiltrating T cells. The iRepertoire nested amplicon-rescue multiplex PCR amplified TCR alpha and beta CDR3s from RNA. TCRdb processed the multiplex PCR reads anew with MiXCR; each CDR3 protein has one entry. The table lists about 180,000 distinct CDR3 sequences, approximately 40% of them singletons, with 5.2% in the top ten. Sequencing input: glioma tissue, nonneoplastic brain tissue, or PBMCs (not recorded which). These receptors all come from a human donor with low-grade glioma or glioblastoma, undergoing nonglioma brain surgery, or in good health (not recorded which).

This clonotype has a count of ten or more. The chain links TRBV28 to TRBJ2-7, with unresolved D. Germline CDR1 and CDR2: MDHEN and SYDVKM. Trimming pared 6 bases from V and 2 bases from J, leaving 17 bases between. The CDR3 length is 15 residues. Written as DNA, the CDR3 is TGTGCCAGCAGCTACCCCGCTCAACCTACCTACGAGCAGTACTTC. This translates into CASSYPAQPTYEQYF.

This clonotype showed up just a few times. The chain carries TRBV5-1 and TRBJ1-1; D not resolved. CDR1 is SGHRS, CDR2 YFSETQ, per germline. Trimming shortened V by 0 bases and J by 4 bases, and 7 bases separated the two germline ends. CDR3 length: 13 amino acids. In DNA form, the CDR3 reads TGCGCCAGCAGCTTGGCGGGGTTCACTGAAGCTTTCTTT. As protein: CASSLAGFTEAFF.

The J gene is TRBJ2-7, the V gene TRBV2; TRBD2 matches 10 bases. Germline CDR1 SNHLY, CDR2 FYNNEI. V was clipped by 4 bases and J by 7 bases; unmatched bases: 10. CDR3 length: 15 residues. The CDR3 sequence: CASSVLAGDYNEQYF. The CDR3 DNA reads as TGTGCCAGCAGTGTCCTAGCGGGGGACTACAATGAGCAGTACTTC.

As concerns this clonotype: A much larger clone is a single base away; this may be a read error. CDR3 coding DNA: TGTGCCAGCACCTCTTCCCGCAGTGCCTCTGGAAACACCATGTATTTT. Residues: CASTSSRSASGNTMYF. The chain has TRBV28 and TRBJ1-3; D gene uncertain. Germline V gene sequence: CDR1 MDHEN, CDR2 SYDVKM. CDR3 length: 16 amino acids.

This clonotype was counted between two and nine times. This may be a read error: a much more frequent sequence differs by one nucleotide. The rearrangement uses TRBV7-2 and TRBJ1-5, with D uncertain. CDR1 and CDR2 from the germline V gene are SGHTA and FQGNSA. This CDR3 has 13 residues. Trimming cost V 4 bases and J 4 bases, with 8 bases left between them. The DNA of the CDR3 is TGTGCCAGCAGCTCAATTGATAATCAGCCCCAGCATTTT. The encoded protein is CASSSIDNQPQHF.

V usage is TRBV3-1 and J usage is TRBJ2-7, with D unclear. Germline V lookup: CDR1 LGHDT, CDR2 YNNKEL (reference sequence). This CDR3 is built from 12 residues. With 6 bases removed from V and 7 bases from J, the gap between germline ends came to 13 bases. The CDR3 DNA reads TGTGCCAGCAGTTACTCCAACCAAGAGCAGTACTTC. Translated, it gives CASSYSNQEQYF.

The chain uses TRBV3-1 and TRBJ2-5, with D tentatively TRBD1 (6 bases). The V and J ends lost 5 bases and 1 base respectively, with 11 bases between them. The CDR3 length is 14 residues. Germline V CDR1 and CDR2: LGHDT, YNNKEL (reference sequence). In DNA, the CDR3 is TGTGCCAGCAGCTTCCACAGGGTCCAAGAGACCCAGTACTTC. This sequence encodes CASSFHRVQETQYF.

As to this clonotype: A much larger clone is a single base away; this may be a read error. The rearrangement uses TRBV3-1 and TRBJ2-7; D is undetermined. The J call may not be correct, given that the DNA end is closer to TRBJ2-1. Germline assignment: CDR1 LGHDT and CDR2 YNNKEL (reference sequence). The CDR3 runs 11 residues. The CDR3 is CACIGHNEQFF. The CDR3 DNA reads TGTGCCTGCATTGGCCACAATGAGCAGTTCTTC.

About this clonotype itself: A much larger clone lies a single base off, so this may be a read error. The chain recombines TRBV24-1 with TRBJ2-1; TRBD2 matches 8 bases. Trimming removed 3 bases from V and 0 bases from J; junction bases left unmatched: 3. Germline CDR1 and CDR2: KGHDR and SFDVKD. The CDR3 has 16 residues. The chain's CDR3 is CATSDRGGISYNEQFF. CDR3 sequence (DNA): TGTGCCACCAGTGATCGCGGGGGGATCTCCTACAATGAGCAGTTCTTC.

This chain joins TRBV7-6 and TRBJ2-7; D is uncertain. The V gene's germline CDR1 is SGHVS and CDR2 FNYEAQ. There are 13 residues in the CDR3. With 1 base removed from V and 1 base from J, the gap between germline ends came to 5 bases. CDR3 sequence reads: CASSLDGSYEQYF. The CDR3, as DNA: TGTGCCAGCAGCTTAGATGGGTCCTACGAGCAGTACTTC.

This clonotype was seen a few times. The CDR3 reads CAGLTGGVADTQYF. In DNA, the CDR3 is TGTGCCGGCCTCACGGGGGGCGTCGCAGATACGCAGTATTTT. The chain has TRBV19 and TRBJ2-3; possibly TRBD2 for D (7 bases). The CDR3 loop spans 14 amino acids. V shed 11 bases and J shed 4 bases, with 19 bases lying between them. From germline, CDR1 is LNHDA and CDR2 SQIVND (reference sequence).

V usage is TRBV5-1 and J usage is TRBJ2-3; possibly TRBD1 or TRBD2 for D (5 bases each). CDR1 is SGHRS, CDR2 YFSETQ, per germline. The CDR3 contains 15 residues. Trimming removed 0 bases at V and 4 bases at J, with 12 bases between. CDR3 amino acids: CASSLARGRSDTQYF. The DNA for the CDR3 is TGCGCCAGCAGCTTGGCCCGGGGCAGGTCAGATACGCAGTATTTT.

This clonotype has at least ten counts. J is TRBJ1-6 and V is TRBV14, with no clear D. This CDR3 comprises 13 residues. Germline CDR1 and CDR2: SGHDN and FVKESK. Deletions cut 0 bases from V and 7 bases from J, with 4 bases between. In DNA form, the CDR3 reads TGTGCCAGCAGCCAAGATTTAAATTCACCCCTCCACTTT. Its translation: CASSQDLNSPLHF.

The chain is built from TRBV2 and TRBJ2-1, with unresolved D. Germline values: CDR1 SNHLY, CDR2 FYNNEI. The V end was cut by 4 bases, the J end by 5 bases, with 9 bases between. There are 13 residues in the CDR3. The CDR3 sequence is CASSVRWNNEQFF. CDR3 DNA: TGTGCCAGCAGTGTGCGCTGGAACAATGAGCAGTTCTTC.